This T cell receptor beta chain was captured in a study of CD8 T cells in ankylosing spondylitis. TCRdb analysed the 5' RACE reads with MiXCR anew, one entry per CDR3 protein. Counted here are about 340,000 distinct CDR3 sequences, approximately 8% occurring once; the ten biggest clones make up about 14%. Study-wide results and limits: It appeared that ankylosing spondylitis blood was characterized by a TCR beta motif of about 8 highly homologous variants.

Germline CDR1 and CDR2: MDHEN and SYDVKM. V was clipped by 8 bases and J by 1 base; unmatched bases: 4. This CDR3 has 14 amino acids. This clonotype was counted only a few times. Its target is not known. This TCR came from a male donor with ankylosing spondylitis. The gene calls are TRBV28 and TRBJ1-2, with TRBD1 identical over 10 bases. Input material: blood, either unsorted or a sorted T cell fraction (not recorded which). The chain's CDR3 is CASGTGARNYGYTF. CDR3 in DNA: TGTGCCAGCGGGACAGGGGCGCGTAACTATGGCTACACCTTC.